The 31 T cell receptor beta chains reported below all come from one sample, sequenced in a study of neurological immune-mediated disorders. From the 5' RACE reads, TCRdb called clonotypes with MiXCR, one entry per CDR3 protein. The sample includes tens of thousands of distinct CDR3 sequences, around 2.5% of them seen just once. Material for sequencing was PBMCs. These receptors originate from a woman between 50 and 59 years old with multiple sclerosis.

By proportion, this clonotype is medium-sized (0.01 to 0.1%). This rearrangement joins TRBV9 to TRBJ2-2; D is unresolved. The germline V and J ends were trimmed by 2 bases and 2 bases, with 10 bases remaining between them. Germline V gives CDR1 SGDLS, CDR2 YYNGEE. The CDR3 length is 15 residues. This chain's CDR3 is CASSVQQTNTGELFF. The CDR3 region has the DNA TGTGCCAGCAGCGTCCAACAGACCAACACCGGGGAGCTGTTTTTT.

This clonotype was seen repeatedly, ten times or more. V and J are TRBV3-1 and TRBJ1-1; D remains unclear. Looked up from germline, CDR1 is LGHDT and CDR2 is YNNKEL (reference sequence). The CDR3 is 13 amino acids. The V end lost 4 bases, the J end lost 0 bases, and 6 bases lay between the germline ends. CDR3 region: CASSRELNTEAFF. The DNA of the CDR3 is TGTGCCAGCAGCCGAGAGTTGAACACTGAAGCTTTCTTT.

This clonotype has at least ten counts. The DNA for the CDR3 is TGTGCCAGCAGTGAAAGCTCCTATAATTCACCCCTCCACTTT. Its protein is CASSESSYNSPLHF. The chain is built from TRBV25-1 and TRBJ1-6; D ambiguous. This CDR3 contains 14 residues. V dropped 2 bases and J dropped 0 bases, with 2 bases sitting between them. CDR1 is MGHDK and CDR2 is SYGVNS in the germline V gene. The full variable domain, with the rest looked up from reference TRBV25-1 and TRBJ1-6, is EADIYQTPRYLVIGTGKKITLECSQTMGHDKMYWYQQDPGMELHLIHYSYGVNSTEKGDLSSESTVSRIRTEHFPLTLESARPSHTSQYLCASSESSYNSPLHFGNGTRLTVT.

This clonotype was recorded many times. The chain recombines TRBV6-2 or TRBV6-3 with TRBJ2-3; 13 nucleotides align to TRBD2. This CDR3 has 17 residues. Per germline, CDR1 MNHEY and CDR2 SVGEGT. With V trimmed by 2 bases and J by 0 bases, 2 bases remained unmatched. DNA for the CDR3: TGTGCCAGCAGTTACGCGACTAGCGGGAGGAGCACAGATACGCAGTATTTT. Translated: CASSYATSGRSTDTQYF.

This clonotype appeared many times. The V gene is TRBV20-1, the J gene TRBJ2-3; possibly TRBD2 for D (7 bases). Between the trimmed V and J ends, which lost 2 bases and 1 base, there was a span of 10 bases. CDR3 length: 14 residues. Germline V CDR1 and CDR2: DFQATT, SNEGSKA (reference sequence). For the CDR3, the DNA is TGCAGTGCTAGACGGGGGGCGCGCACAGATACGCAGTATTTT. Its protein is CSARRGARTDTQYF.

This clonotype has more than one count but fewer than ten. This chain connects TRBV2 to TRBJ2-1; tentative D call: TRBD2 (6 bases). The CDR3 has 15 amino acids. V lost 4 bases and J lost 4, with 14 bases in between. CDR1 and CDR2 (germline): SNHLY, FYNNEI. The CDR3 DNA follows: TGTGCCAGCAGTGGAATCCGGGGGAGGTACAATGAGCAGTTCTTC. Its translation is CASSGIRGRYNEQFF.

This clonotype has a count of ten or more. V usage is TRBV7-2 and J usage is TRBJ1-1; TRBD1 is a possible D gene (5 bases). The CDR3 is made up of 14 amino acids. Germline V gene data show CDR1 as SGHTA and CDR2 as FQGNSA. Trimming shortened V by 2 bases and J by 5 bases, and 12 bases separated the two germline ends. The CDR3 nucleotides read TGTGCCAGCAGCTTAAGGCAGGAGGGGACTGAAGCTTTCTTT. Translating it yields CASSLRQEGTEAFF. The whole variable domain, filled in from reference TRBV7-2 and TRBJ1-1, reads GAGVSQSPSNKVTEKGKDVELRCDPISGHTALYWYRQSLGQGLEFLIYFQGNSAPDKSGLPSDRFSAERTGGSVSTLTIQRTQQEDSAVYLCASSLRQEGTEAFFGQGTRLTVV.

This clonotype was counted many times. The chain joins TRBV2 to TRBJ2-5, with D hard to call. Germline loops: CDR1 SNHLY, CDR2 FYNNEI. This CDR3 comprises 12 residues. V was cut by 8 bases and J by 4 bases, with 11 bases left in between. The CDR3 region has the DNA TGTGCCAGCGTAAGAAATTCAGAGACCCAGTACTTC. It translates to CASVRNSETQYF.

In this sample, this clonotype turned up many times. The genes are TRBV20-1 and TRBJ2-1; D tentatively fits TRBD1 or TRBD2 (5 bases each). CDR3 length equals 14 residues. V lost 4 bases, J lost 7 bases, and 17 bases lay in between. The V gene's germline CDR1 is DFQATT and CDR2 SNEGSKA (reference sequence). CDR3: CSAKGIATHNEQFF. The CDR3, as DNA: TGCAGTGCTAAGGGGATAGCGACCCATAATGAGCAGTTCTTC.

At least ten counts were recorded for this clonotype. The chain has TRBV11-2 and TRBJ2-3, with D possibly TRBD2 on 5 matching bases. The V gene lost 5 bases and the J gene lost 0 bases, with 15 bases spanning the gap. Per the germline V gene, CDR1 is SGHAT and CDR2 is FQNNGV. The CDR3 runs 16 residues. In DNA, the CDR3 is TGTGCCAGCAGCCGAGGGAACGTGGCTAGCACAGATACGCAGTATTTT. Its translation is CASSRGNVASTDTQYF.

The chain links TRBV20-1 to TRBJ2-1; 8 nucleotides match TRBD2. CDR3 length equals 15 residues. J gave up 0 bases and V 3 bases, and 4 bases lay outside the gene matches. The V gene's germline CDR1 is DFQATT and CDR2 SNEGSKA (reference sequence). CDR3: CSARSSGSSYNEQFF. CDR3 in DNA: TGCAGTGCTAGGTCTAGCGGGTCCTCCTACAATGAGCAGTTCTTC.

This clonotype was detected ten times or more. This rearrangement joins TRBV20-1 to TRBJ1-2, with TRBD1 as a possible D gene (6 bases). This CDR3 has 13 amino acids. Looked up from germline, CDR1 is DFQATT and CDR2 is SNEGSKA (reference sequence). CDR3: CGIRTVTYYGYTF. CDR3 coding DNA: TGCGGGATTCGGACAGTGACGTACTATGGCTACACCTTC.

This clonotype was picked up many times. The V gene is TRBV9, the J gene TRBJ2-7, with 8 bases aligning to TRBD2. V dropped 5 bases and J dropped 0; count of bases not matched to a gene: 7. The CDR3 has 15 residues. The germline V gene encodes CDR1 SGDLS and CDR2 YYNGEE. The CDR3 sequence: CASRRLAGRSYEQYF. The CDR3, as DNA: TGTGCCAGCAGACGCTTAGCGGGACGCTCCTACGAGCAGTACTTC.

This clonotype was seen at least ten times. This chain uses TRBV28 with TRBJ1-2; D remains ambiguous. V dropped 3 bases and J dropped 0 bases, with 2 bases sitting between them. Germline-derived CDR1 and CDR2 are MDHEN and SYDVKM. The CDR3 spans 12 residues. The CDR3, as DNA: TGTGCCAGCAGTTTGACTAACTATGGCTACACCTTC. Translating gives CASSLTNYGYTF.

This clonotype was counted ten times or more. The chain joins TRBV20-1 to TRBJ1-5, with 10 nucleotides matching TRBD1. Germline lookup yields CDR1 DFQATT and CDR2 SNEGSKA (reference sequence). The CDR3 runs 14 residues. With V trimmed by 1 base and J by 4 bases, 1 base remained unmatched. CDR3 loop: CSARVGQGNQPQHF. The CDR3 DNA reads TGCAGTGCTAGAGTGGGACAGGGGAATCAGCCCCAGCATTTT.

The chain recombines TRBV7-2 with TRBJ2-6, with D tentatively TRBD1 or TRBD2 (5 bases each). Trimming pared 4 bases from V and 0 bases from J, leaving 13 bases between. This CDR3 is 17 amino acids long. Germline V gene data show CDR1 as SGHTA and CDR2 as FQGNSA. CDR3 amino acids: CASSSGTKLSGANVLTF. The CDR3 DNA is TGTGCCAGCAGCTCCGGGACGAAGCTCTCTGGGGCCAACGTCCTGACTTTC.

Many counts were recorded for this clonotype. J is TRBJ2-3 and V is TRBV7-3; 11 bases are a match to TRBD2. V lost 5 bases, J lost 5 bases, and 6 bases stayed unmatched. CDR1 and CDR2 from the germline V gene are SGHTA and FQGTGA. The length of the CDR3 is 15 residues. As DNA, the CDR3 is TGTGCCAGCAGCCGGACCGGGACTAGCGGAGATACGCAGTATTTT. The encoded protein is CASSRTGTSGDTQYF.

This clonotype has ten or more counts. The chain has TRBV20-1 and TRBJ2-6; tentative D call: TRBD1 (6 bases). This CDR3 region has 16 residues. The germline gives CDR1 DFQATT, CDR2 SNEGSKA (reference sequence). Trimming removed 0 bases from V and 4 bases from J, with 13 bases in between. The CDR3 region is CSARDYRVPGANVLTF. In nucleotides, the CDR3 is TGCAGTGCTAGAGATTACAGGGTTCCAGGGGCCAACGTCCTGACTTTC.

This clonotype has ten or more counts. This sequence joins TRBV5-6 and TRBJ2-7; unclear D gene. The V gene lost 0 bases and the J gene lost 9 bases, with 13 bases spanning the gap. CDR1 is SGHDT and CDR2 is YYEEEE in the germline V gene. The length of the CDR3 is 13 residues. The CDR3 nucleotides read TGTGCCAGCAGCTTGGCCTACACCTCAGGGCAGTACTTC. Translated: CASSLAYTSGQYF.

This clonotype has at least ten counts. The rearrangement links TRBV28 to TRBJ2-5; possible D gene TRBD1, 5 bases. Germline assignment: CDR1 MDHEN and CDR2 SYDVKM. This CDR3 is built from 13 residues. V was cut by 6 bases and J by 2 bases, with 10 bases left in between. The CDR3 DNA reads as TGTGCCAGCAGGAACAGGTGGCAAGAGACCCAGTACTTC. Its protein is CASRNRWQETQYF. The entire variable domain, with the rest obtained from reference TRBV28 and TRBJ2-5, is as follows: DVKVTQSSRYLVKRTGEKVFLECVQDMDHENMFWYRQDPGLGLRLIYFSYDVKMKEKGDIPEGYSVSREKKERFSLILESASTNQTSMYLCASRNRWQETQYFGPGTRLLVL.

In its sample, this clonotype was seen many times. Lacking the conserved final phenylalanine or tryptophan, this CDR3 likely reflects a read error. The rearrangement joins TRBV12-3 or TRBV12-4 to TRBJ2-5; TRBD2 agrees at 7 bases. After removal of 2 bases from V and 1 base from J, the junction contained 1 base not matched to a gene. The CDR3 covers 14 residues. The CDR3 DNA follows: TGTGCCAGCAGTTTACGCGGGAGCCAAGAGACCCAGTACTAC. Amino acids: CASSLRGSQETQYY.

Ten or more counts support this clonotype. This rearrangement joins TRBV29-1 to TRBJ2-1, with D possibly being TRBD1 (6 bases). V was pared by 1 base and J by 3 bases, with 13 bases between. Germline CDR1 and CDR2: SQVTM and ANQGSEA. This CDR3 contains 15 residues. The CDR3 sequence is CSVEGIGTNYNEQFF. The CDR3 DNA sequence: TGCAGCGTTGAAGGAATAGGGACAAACTACAATGAGCAGTTCTTC.

This clonotype was seen ten or more times. V gene TRBV7-9 combines with J gene TRBJ2-3; no clear D gene. Germline loops: CDR1 SEHNR, CDR2 FQNEAQ (reference sequence). Trimming shortened V by 2 bases and J by 6 bases, and 9 bases separated the two germline ends. This CDR3 is 13 amino acids long. CDR3 in amino acids: CASSLRPLDTQYF. The CDR3 region has the DNA TGTGCCAGCAGCTTAAGGCCCCTGGATACGCAGTATTTT.

The sample holds many counts of this clonotype. The gene calls are TRBV7-8 and TRBJ1-5; tentative D call: TRBD1 (6 bases). The germline CDR1 and CDR2 sequences are SGHVS and FQNEAQ. V gave up 0 bases and J gave up 1 base, with 13 bases separating them. The CDR3 covers 17 residues. For the CDR3, the DNA is TGTGCCAGCAGCTTAGCGATTGCCAGGGGAAGCAATCAGCCCCAGCATTTT. Its protein product is CASSLAIARGSNQPQHF.

This clonotype was observed many times. V gene TRBV5-1 combines with J gene TRBJ1-2, with D uncertain. Trimming took 2 bases from V and 3 from J, leaving 14 bases between them. This CDR3 is 15 amino acids long. Germline CDR1 SGHRS, CDR2 YFSETQ. The DNA for the CDR3 is TGCGCCAGCAGCTTACTGGACCCAGAAGACTATGGCTACACCTTC. Protein product: CASSLLDPEDYGYTF.

This clonotype was observed many times. The chain couples TRBV7-9 to TRBJ2-2; D may correspond to TRBD1 or TRBD2 (5 bases each). Trimming cost V 6 bases and J 6 bases, with 17 bases left between them. CDR3 length equals 15 residues. Germline CDR1 reads SEHNR; CDR2 reads FQNEAQ (reference sequence). The CDR3 is CASSPGQGVAGELFF. For the CDR3, the DNA is TGTGCCAGCAGTCCGGGGCAGGGTGTTGCCGGGGAGCTGTTTTTT.

This clonotype was seen ten or more times. The rearrangement links TRBV20-1 to TRBJ2-1; the match to TRBD1 covers 7 bases. There are 16 residues in the CDR3. CDR1 is DFQATT, CDR2 SNEGSKA, per germline (reference sequence). V lost 2 bases to trimming and J lost 4 bases; unmatched junction nucleotides: 11. CDR3 sequence: CSARTPQGRVYNEQFF. The CDR3 region has the DNA TGCAGTGCTAGAACCCCACAGGGGAGAGTTTACAATGAGCAGTTCTTC.

The chain has TRBV5-1 and TRBJ1-3; the match to TRBD1 covers 8 bases. Germline lookup yields CDR1 SGHRS and CDR2 YFSETQ. V trimming: 3 bases; J trimming: 2 bases; junction bases outside the gene matches: 7. The CDR3 has 16 amino acids. This CDR3 is CASSWTPDRAGNTIYF. For the CDR3, the DNA is TGCGCCAGCAGCTGGACCCCGGACAGGGCTGGAAACACCATATATTTT.

This clonotype was found many times. The V gene is TRBV20-1, the J gene TRBJ2-7; TRBD1 matches at 12 bases. Germline V gene sequence: CDR1 DFQATT, CDR2 SNEGSKA (reference sequence). The CDR3 contains 16 residues. After removal of 2 bases from V and 4 bases from J, the junction contained 9 bases not matched to a gene. DNA of the CDR3: TGCAGTGCTAGACCGGGACAGGGGGCCGGTAGGTACGAGCAGTACTTC. This sequence encodes CSARPGQGAGRYEQYF.

In this sample, this clonotype turned up many times. The chain carries TRBV5-1 and TRBJ2-1, with 7 bases aligning to TRBD1. This CDR3 contains 14 residues. Germline V CDR1 and CDR2: SGHRS, YFSETQ. After removal of 3 bases from V and 1 base from J, the junction contained 1 base not matched to a gene. This CDR3 is CASSSQGSYNEQFF. The CDR3 coding sequence is TGCGCCAGCAGCTCACAGGGGTCCTACAATGAGCAGTTCTTC.

This clonotype occurred many times. V is TRBV20-1 and J is TRBJ1-1; 7 nucleotides match TRBD1. The germline gives CDR1 DFQATT, CDR2 SNEGSKA (reference sequence). The CDR3 consists of 15 residues. Losses at the gene ends were 5 bases for V and 0 bases for J; bases not matched to a gene: 9. The CDR3 sequence is CSAQKGGTVNTEAFF. The CDR3 region has the DNA TGCAGTGCTCAAAAGGGCGGGACAGTGAACACTGAAGCTTTCTTT.